This T cell receptor beta chain stems from a study of blood T cells in healthy people across ages. A second PCR of 7 to 11 cycles used a sample-barcoded 5' primer and a J-beta primer mix. Every cDNA molecule bore a tag from a template-switch adaptor containing 12 random nucleotides. Each CDR3 protein is one row after TCRdb ran MiXCR on the 5' RACE reads. The data show 1.5 million to 2 million distinct CDR3 sequences, roughly 49% seen once. CDR1 is SEHNR, CDR2 FQNEAQ, per germline (reference sequence). Trimming stripped 3 bases from V and 1 base from J, with 14 bases between. The CDR3 has 16 residues. Isolation recovered at least 6 million PBMCs from every sample. Each sample provided at least 6 micrograms of extracted total RNA.

This chain uses TRBV7-9 with TRBJ2-3; the D is unclear. This TCR derives from a middle-aged woman in good health. The material sequenced was blood. CDR3 loop: CASSFILRSGTDTQYF. The CDR3 DNA follows: TGTGCCAGCAGCTTCATCCTCCGGTCTGGCACAGATACGCAGTATTTT.